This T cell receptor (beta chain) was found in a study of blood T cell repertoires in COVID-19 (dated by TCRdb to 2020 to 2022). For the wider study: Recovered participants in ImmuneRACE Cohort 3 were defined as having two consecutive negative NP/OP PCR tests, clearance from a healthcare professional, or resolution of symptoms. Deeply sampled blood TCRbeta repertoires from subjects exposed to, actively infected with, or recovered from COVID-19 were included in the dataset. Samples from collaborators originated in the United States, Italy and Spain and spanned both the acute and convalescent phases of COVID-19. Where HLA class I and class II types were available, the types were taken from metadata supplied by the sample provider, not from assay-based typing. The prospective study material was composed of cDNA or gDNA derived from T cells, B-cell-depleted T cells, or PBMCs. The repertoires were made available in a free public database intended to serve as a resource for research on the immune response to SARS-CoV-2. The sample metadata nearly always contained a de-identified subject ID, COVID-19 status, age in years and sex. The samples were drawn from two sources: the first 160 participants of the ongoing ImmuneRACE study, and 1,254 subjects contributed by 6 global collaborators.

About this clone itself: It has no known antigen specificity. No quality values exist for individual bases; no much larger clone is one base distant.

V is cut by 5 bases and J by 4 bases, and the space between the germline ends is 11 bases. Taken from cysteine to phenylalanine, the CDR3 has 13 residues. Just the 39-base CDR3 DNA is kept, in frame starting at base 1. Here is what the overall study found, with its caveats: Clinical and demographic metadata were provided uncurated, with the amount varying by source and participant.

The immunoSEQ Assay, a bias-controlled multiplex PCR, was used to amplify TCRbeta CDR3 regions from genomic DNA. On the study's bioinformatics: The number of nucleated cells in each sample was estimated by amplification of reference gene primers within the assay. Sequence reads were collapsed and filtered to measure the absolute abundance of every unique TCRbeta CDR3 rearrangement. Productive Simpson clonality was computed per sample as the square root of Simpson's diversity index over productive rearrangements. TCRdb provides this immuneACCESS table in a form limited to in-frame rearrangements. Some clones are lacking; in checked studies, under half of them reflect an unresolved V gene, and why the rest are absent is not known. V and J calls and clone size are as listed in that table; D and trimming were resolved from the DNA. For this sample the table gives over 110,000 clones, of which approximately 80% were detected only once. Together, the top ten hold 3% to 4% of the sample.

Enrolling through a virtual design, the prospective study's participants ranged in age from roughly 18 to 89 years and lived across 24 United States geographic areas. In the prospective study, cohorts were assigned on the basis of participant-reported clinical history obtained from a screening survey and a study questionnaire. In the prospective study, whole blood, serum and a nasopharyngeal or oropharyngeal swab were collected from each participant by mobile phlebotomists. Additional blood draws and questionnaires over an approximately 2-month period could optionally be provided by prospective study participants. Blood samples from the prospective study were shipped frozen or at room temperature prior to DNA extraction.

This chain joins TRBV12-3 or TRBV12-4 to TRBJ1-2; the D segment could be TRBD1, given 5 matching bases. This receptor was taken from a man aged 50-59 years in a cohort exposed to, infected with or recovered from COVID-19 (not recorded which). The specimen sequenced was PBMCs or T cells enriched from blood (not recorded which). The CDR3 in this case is CASSPRQIYGYTF. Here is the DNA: TGTGCCAGCAGTCCTAGACAGATCTATGGCTACACCTTC.